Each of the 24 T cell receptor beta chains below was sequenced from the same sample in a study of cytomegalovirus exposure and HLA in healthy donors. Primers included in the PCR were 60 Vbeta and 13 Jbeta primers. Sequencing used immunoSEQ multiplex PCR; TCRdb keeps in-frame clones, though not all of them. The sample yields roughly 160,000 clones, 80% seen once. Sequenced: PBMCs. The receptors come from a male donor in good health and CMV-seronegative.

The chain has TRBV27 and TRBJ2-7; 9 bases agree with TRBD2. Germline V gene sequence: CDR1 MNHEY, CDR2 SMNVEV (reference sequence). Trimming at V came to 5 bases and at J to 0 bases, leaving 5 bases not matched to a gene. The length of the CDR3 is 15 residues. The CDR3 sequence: CASSRETSGSYEQYF. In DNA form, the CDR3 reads TGTGCCAGCAGTAGGGAGACTAGCGGCTCCTACGAGCAGTACTTC.

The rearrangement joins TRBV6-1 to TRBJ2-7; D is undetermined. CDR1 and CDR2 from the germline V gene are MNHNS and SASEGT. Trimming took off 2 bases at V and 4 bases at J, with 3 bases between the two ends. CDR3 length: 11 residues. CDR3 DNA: TGTGCCAGCAGTGAACAGTACGAGCAGTACTTC. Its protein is CASSEQYEQYF.

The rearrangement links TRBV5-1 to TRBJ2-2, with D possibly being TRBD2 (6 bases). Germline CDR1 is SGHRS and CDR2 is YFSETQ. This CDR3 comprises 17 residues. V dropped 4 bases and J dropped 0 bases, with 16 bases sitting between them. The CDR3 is CASSLDSGPANTGELFF. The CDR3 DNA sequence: TGCGCCAGCAGCCTTGATAGCGGTCCCGCGAACACCGGGGAGCTGTTTTTT.

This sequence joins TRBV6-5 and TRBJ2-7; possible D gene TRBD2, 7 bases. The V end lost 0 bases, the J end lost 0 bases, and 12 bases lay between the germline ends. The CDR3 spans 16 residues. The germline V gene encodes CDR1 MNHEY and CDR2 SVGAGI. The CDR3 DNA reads TGTGCCAGCAGTTACTCGACGGGGGGCAGCTCCTACGAGCAGTACTTC. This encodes CASSYSTGGSSYEQYF.

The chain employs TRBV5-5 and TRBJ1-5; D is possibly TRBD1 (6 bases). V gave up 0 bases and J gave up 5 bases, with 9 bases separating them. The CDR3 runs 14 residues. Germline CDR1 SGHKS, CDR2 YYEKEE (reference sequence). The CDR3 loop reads CASSLAPGDQPQHF. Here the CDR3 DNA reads TGTGCCAGCAGCTTGGCCCCAGGGGATCAGCCCCAGCATTTT.

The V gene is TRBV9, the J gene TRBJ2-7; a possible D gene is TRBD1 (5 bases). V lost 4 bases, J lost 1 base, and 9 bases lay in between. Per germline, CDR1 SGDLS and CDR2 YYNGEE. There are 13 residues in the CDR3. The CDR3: CASSPRGSYEQYF. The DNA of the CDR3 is TGTGCCAGCAGCCCTAGGGGATCCTACGAGCAGTACTTC. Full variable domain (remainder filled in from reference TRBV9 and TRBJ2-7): DSGVTQTPKHLITATGQRVTLRCSPRSGDLSVYWYQQSLDQGLQFLIQYYNGEERAKGNILERFSAQQFPDLHSELNLSSLELGDSALYFCASSPRGSYEQYFGPGTRLTVT.

CDR3 DNA sequence: TGTGCCAGCAGCTTTACCCAGGGTGTCTACGAGCAGTACTTC. Translation gives CASSFTQGVYEQYF. The rearrangement links TRBV7-2 to TRBJ2-7; maybe TRBD1 (5 bases). The V end lost 3 bases, the J end lost 3 bases, and 12 bases lay between the germline ends. Germline V gene sequence: CDR1 SGHTA, CDR2 FQGNSA. The CDR3 is 14 amino acids.

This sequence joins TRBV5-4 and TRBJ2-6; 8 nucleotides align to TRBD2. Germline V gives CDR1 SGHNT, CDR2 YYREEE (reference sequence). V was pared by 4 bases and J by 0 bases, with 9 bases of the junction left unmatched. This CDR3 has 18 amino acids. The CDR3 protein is CASSRGGRGSSGANVLTF. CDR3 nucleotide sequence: TGTGCCAGCAGCCGGGGGGGGCGGGGAAGCTCTGGGGCCAACGTCCTGACTTTC.

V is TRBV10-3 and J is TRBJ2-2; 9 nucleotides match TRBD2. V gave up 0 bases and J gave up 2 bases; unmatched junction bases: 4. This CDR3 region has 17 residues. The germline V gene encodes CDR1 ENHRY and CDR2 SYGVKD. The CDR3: CAISESGLAGNTGELFF. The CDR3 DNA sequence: TGTGCCATCAGTGAGTCGGGGCTAGCGGGAAACACCGGGGAGCTGTTTTTT.

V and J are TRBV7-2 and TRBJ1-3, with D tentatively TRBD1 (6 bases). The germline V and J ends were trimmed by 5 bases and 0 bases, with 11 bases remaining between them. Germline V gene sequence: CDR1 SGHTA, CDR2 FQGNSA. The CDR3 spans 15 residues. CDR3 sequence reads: CASSRDRSSGNTIYF. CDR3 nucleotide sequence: TGTGCCAGCAGCCGCGACAGGAGCTCTGGAAACACCATATATTTT.

The CDR3 bases are TGTGCCAGCAGCTTACGGACAGACATCTACCTCCACTATGGCTACACCTTC. Its protein product is CASSLRTDIYLHYGYTF. The rearrangement links TRBV7-2 to TRBJ1-2; weak D call: TRBD1 (6 bases). The V end lost 2 bases, the J end lost 3 bases, and 19 bases lay between the germline ends. Germline values: CDR1 SGHTA, CDR2 FQGNSA. The CDR3 has 17 amino acids.

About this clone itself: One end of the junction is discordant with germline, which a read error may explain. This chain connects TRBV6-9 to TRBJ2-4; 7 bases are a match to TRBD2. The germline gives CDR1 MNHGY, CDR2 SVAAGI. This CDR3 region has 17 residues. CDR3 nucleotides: TGTGCCAGCAGTCAGATACTAGCGTTTCAAGCCAAAAACAGTCAGTACTTC. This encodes CASSQILAFQAKNSQYF.

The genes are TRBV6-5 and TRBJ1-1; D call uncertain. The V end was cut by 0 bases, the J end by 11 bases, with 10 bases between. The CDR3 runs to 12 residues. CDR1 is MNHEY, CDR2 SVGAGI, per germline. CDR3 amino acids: CASSYSTGSAFF. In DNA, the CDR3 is TGTGCCAGCAGTTACTCGACGGGTTCGGCTTTCTTT.

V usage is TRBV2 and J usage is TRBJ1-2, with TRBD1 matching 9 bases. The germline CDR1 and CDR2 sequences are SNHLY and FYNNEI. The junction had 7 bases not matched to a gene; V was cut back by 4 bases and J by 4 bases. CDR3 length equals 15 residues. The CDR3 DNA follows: TGTGCCAGCAGTGCCCAAGGGACAGGGATCTATGGCTACACCTTC. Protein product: CASSAQGTGIYGYTF. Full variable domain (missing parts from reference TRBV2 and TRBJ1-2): EPEVTQTPSHQVTQMGQEVILRCVPISNHLYFYWYRQILGQKVEFLVSFYNNEISEKSEIFDDQFSVERPDGSNFTLKIRSTKLEDSAMYFCASSAQGTGIYGYTFGSGTRLTVV.

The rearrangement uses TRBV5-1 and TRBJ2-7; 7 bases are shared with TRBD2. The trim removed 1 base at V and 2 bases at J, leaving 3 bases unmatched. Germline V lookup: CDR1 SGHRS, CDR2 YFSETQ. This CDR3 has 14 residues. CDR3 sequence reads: CASSLNLAAYEQYF. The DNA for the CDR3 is TGCGCCAGCAGCTTGAATCTAGCGGCCTACGAGCAGTACTTC.

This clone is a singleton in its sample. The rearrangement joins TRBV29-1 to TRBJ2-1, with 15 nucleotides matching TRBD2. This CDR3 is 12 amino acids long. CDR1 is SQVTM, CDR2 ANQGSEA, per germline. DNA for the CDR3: TGCTCGGGACTAGCGGGGGGAAATGAGCAGTTCTTC. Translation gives CSGLAGGNEQFF.

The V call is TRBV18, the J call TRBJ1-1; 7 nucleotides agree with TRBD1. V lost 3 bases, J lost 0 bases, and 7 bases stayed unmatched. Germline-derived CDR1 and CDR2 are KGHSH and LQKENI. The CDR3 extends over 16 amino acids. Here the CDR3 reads CASSPLGQHMNTEAFF. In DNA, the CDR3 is TGTGCCAGCTCACCCTTGGGACAGCACATGAACACTGAAGCTTTCTTT.

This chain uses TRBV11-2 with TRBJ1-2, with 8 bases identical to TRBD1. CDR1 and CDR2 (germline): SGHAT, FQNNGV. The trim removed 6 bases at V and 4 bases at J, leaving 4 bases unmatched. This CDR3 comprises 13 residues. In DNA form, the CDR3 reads TGTGCCAGCAGATCAACAGGGGGCTATGGCTACACCTTC. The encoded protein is CASRSTGGYGYTF.

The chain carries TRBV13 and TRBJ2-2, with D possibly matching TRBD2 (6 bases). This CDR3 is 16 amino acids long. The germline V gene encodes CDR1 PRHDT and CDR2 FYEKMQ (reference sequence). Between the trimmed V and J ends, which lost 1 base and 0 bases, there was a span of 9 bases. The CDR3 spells CASSLDRGSNTGELFF. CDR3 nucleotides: TGTGCCAGCAGCTTAGACCGGGGGTCGAACACCGGGGAGCTGTTTTTT.

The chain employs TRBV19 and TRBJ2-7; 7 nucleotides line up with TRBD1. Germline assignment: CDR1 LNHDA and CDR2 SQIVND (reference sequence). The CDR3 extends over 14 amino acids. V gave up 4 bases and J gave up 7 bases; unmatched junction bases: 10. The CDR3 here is CASSTPGTASEQYF. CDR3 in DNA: TGTGCCAGTAGTACCCCCGGGACAGCGTCAGAGCAGTACTTC.

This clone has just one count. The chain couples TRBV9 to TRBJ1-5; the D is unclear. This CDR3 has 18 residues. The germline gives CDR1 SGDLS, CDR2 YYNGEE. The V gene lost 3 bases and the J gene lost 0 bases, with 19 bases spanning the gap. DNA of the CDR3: TGTGCCAGCAGCGCCCCCCCGGCAGTGCAGGATAGCAATCAGCCCCAGCATTTT. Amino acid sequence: CASSAPPAVQDSNQPQHF.

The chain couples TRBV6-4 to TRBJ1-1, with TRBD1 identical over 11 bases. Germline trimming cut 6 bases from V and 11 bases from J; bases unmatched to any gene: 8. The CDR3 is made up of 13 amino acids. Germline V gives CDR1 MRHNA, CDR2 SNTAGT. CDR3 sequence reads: CASSPGQGAWAFF. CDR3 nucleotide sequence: TGTGCCAGCAGCCCAGGACAGGGGGCTTGGGCTTTCTTT.

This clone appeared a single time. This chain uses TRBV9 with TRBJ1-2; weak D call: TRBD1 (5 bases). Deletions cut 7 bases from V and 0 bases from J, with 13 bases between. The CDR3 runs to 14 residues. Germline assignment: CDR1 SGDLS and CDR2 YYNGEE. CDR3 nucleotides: TGTGCCAGCTCAAAGAAAGGGGCTAACTATGGCTACACCTTC. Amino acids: CASSKKGANYGYTF.

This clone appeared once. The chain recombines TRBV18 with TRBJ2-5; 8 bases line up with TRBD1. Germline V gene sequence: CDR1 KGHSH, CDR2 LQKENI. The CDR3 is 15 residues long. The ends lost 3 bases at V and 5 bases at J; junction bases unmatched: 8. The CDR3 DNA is TGTGCCAGCTCACCTGGGACAGGTGTACGGGAGACCCAGTACTTC. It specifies CASSPGTGVRETQYF. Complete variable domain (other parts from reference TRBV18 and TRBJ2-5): NAGVMQNPRHLVRRRGQEARLRCSPMKGHSHVYWYRQLPEEGLKFMVYLQKENIIDESGMPKERFSAEFPKEGPSILRIQQVVRGDSAAYFCASSPGTGVRETQYFGPGTRLLVL.